These 19 T cell receptor beta chains share one sample of origin, sequenced in a study of T-cell memory formation after mild COVID-19 (dated by TCRdb to the early 2020s). The receptor library was made with 5' RACE. The data were produced on an Illumina NovaSeq 6000. In-frame beta chains were kept once TCRdb had trimmed the public reads at Q25 with fastp and called clones with MiXCR. CDR3 protein duplicates are merged, each entry listing the most common genes and DNA. Within this sample are about 320,000 distinct CDR3 sequences, with approximately 15% of them counted one time only. Around 23% of the sample lies in the top ten. Sequences were obtained from PBMCs or a T cell subset sorted from them (not recorded which). These receptors were taken from a man between 18 and 35 years old who had mild COVID-19 (a few samples of this study predate the infection). The sample titles of this study are shuffled in the database, so cell type and time point are left out; the donor was told from shared clones.

In this sample, this clonotype turned up many times. The chain recombines TRBV12-3 or TRBV12-4 with TRBJ1-6; D is unresolved. The CDR3 runs 13 residues. The V end was cut by 6 bases, the J end by 4 bases, with 7 bases between. DNA for the CDR3: TGTGCCAGCAGCTTCGGATATAATTCACCCCTCCACTTT. The encoded protein is CASSFGYNSPLHF.

This clonotype was recorded many times. This chain links TRBV6-6 with TRBJ1-1; D is undetermined. Germline V gene sequence: CDR1 MNHNY, CDR2 SVGAGI (reference sequence). The V end was cut by 2 bases, the J end by 4 bases, with 5 bases between. The CDR3 runs to 12 residues. For the CDR3, the DNA is TGTGCCAGCAGTTACGGGAGCACTGAAGCTTTCTTT. Amino acids: CASSYGSTEAFF.

The V call is TRBV11-2, the J call TRBJ2-3; maybe TRBD2 (6 bases). V lost 5 bases to trimming and J lost 0 bases, with 12 bases between them. The germline gives CDR1 SGHAT, CDR2 FQNNGV. CDR3 length equals 15 residues. The CDR3 region has the DNA TGTGCCAGCAGCCCGGGGGAGTTTAGCACAGATACGCAGTATTTT. Encoded protein: CASSPGEFSTDTQYF.

Only a few counts were recorded for this clonotype. The rearrangement uses TRBV2 and TRBJ2-1, with D possibly matching TRBD1 (5 bases). The CDR3 length is 14 residues. From germline, CDR1 is SNHLY and CDR2 FYNNEI. V was cut by 8 bases and J by 7 bases, with 18 bases left in between. The CDR3 reads CASARVKFLNEQFF. In DNA, the CDR3 is TGTGCCAGCGCCAGGGTTAAATTCTTAAATGAGCAGTTCTTC.

Here the CDR3 DNA reads TGTGCCAGCCGACAGGAGCACGCCACAGATACGCAGTATTTT. This gives the protein CASRQEHATDTQYF. The rearrangement joins TRBV19 to TRBJ2-3; the D gene is possibly TRBD1 (6 bases). Trimming took off 9 bases at V and 2 bases at J, with 15 bases between the two ends. The germline V gene has CDR1 LNHDA and CDR2 SQIVND (reference sequence). The CDR3 consists of 14 residues.

This clonotype was counted between two and nine times. The chain couples TRBV4-3 to TRBJ1-6, with 7 positions matching TRBD1. The CDR3 spans 17 residues. V dropped 0 bases and J dropped 10; count of bases not matched to a gene: 12. Germline CDR1 LGHNA, CDR2 YSLEER. The CDR3 coding sequence is TGCGCCAGCAGCCAAGAAGGTGGCAGGGGGAATCGATCACCCCTCCACTTT. This encodes CASSQEGGRGNRSPLHF.

The rearrangement links TRBV7-2 to TRBJ2-1; the match to TRBD1 covers 8 bases. The germline CDR1 and CDR2 sequences are SGHTA and FQGNSA. The CDR3 runs 13 residues. V lost 5 bases to trimming and J lost 10 bases; unmatched junction nucleotides: 7. The CDR3 nucleotides are TGTGCCAGCAGCCCTCTGACAGGGGAAGAGCAGTTCTTC. Translation: CASSPLTGEEQFF.

This clonotype was counted only a few times. The rearrangement links TRBV27 to TRBJ2-3; 9 bases agree with TRBD2. V lost 8 bases and J lost 6; bases outside the gene matches: 27. This CDR3 spans 20 amino acids. Germline CDR1 MNHEY, CDR2 SMNVEV (reference sequence). The CDR3 loop is CASSHLVASGASSTSDTQYF. The CDR3, as DNA: TGTGCCAGCTCCCACCTGGTCGCTAGCGGGGCATCTTCGACCAGCGATACGCAGTATTTT.

This clonotype turned up a few times. The V and J genes are TRBV11-2 and TRBJ1-6; the D is unclear. Trimming cost V 0 bases and J 7 bases, with 10 bases left between them. This CDR3 comprises 15 residues. Germline V gives CDR1 SGHAT, CDR2 FQNNGV. The CDR3 here is CASSLEWESNSPLHF. The CDR3 nucleotides are TGTGCCAGCAGCTTAGAGTGGGAGTCCAATTCACCCCTCCACTTT.

This chain links TRBV4-1 with TRBJ2-5; D remains ambiguous. Trimming removed 3 bases at V and 5 bases at J, with 10 bases between. The CDR3 spans 13 residues. Germline V gene lookup returns CDR1 MGHRA and CDR2 YSYEKL. The CDR3, as DNA: TGCGCCAGCAGCCAGGCGGCGCCGGAGACCCAGTACTTC. Its protein is CASSQAAPETQYF.

The rearrangement uses TRBV4-3 and TRBJ2-3; D unresolved. V gave up 0 bases and J gave up 1 base, with 5 bases separating them. Per the germline V gene, CDR1 is LGHNA and CDR2 is YSLEER. This CDR3 region has 14 residues. CDR3 in DNA: TGCGCCAGCAGCCAAGAGGTCGGCACAGATACGCAGTATTTT. Protein product: CASSQEVGTDTQYF.

The chain couples TRBV6-5 to TRBJ1-6; D remains unclear. Germline loops: CDR1 MNHEY, CDR2 SVGAGI. The CDR3 extends over 15 amino acids. Trimming cost V 4 bases and J 10 bases, with 17 bases left between them. The DNA of the CDR3 is TGTGCCAGCAGTTCCTGGGCCAGCAGGCGATCACCCCTCCACTTT. Translating gives CASSSWASRRSPLHF.

The V gene is TRBV7-2, the J gene TRBJ1-1, with 9 nucleotides matching TRBD1. Germline values: CDR1 SGHTA, CDR2 FQGNSA. V lost 6 bases and J lost 0; bases outside the gene matches: 2. There are 14 residues in the CDR3. The CDR3, as DNA: TGTGCCAGCAGAGGACAGGGGATGAACACTGAAGCTTTCTTT. Protein sequence: CASRGQGMNTEAFF.

V gene TRBV19 combines with J gene TRBJ2-2; TRBD1 matches at 9 bases. Germline CDR1 is LNHDA and CDR2 is SQIVND (reference sequence). The CDR3 has 16 residues. J was trimmed by 5 bases and V by 6 bases; bases with no gene match: 10. DNA for the CDR3: TGTGCCAGTAGAGACCTCGGACAGGGGATGACCGGGGAGCTGTTTTTT. Protein product: CASRDLGQGMTGELFF.

V gene TRBV2 combines with J gene TRBJ2-7; 9 bases are a match to TRBD1. The CDR3 is 14 amino acids. Germline V gene lookup returns CDR1 SNHLY and CDR2 FYNNEI. Trimming removed 7 bases from V and 6 bases from J; junction bases left unmatched: 10. The CDR3 spells CASTQGQGLVEQYF. CDR3 DNA sequence: TGTGCCAGCACCCAGGGACAGGGTCTAGTCGAGCAGTACTTC.

Only a few counts were recorded for this clonotype. The chain is built from TRBV6-5 and TRBJ2-7; the D is unclear. CDR1 is MNHEY and CDR2 is SVGAGI in the germline V gene. The CDR3 runs to 13 residues. The germline V and J ends were trimmed by 6 bases and 2 bases, with 11 bases remaining between them. The CDR3 coding sequence is TGTGCCAGCAGAAGCTCTGGAACCTACGAGCAGTACTTC. This translates into CASRSSGTYEQYF.

Many counts were recorded for this clonotype. J is TRBJ2-2 and V is TRBV5-1, with 9 bases that match TRBD2. Germline V CDR1 and CDR2: SGHRS, YFSETQ. The CDR3 sequence is 15 residues long. V shed 4 bases and J 4 bases; nucleotides not matched to a gene: 5. CDR3 loop: CASSPVTSGTGELFF. The CDR3 nucleotides are TGCGCCAGCAGCCCGGTGACTAGCGGCACCGGGGAGCTGTTTTTT.

V and J are TRBV12-3 or TRBV12-4 and TRBJ2-7, with D possibly matching TRBD1 (5 bases). V dropped 1 base and J dropped 2 bases, with 9 bases sitting between them. The CDR3 consists of 14 residues. The CDR3 coding sequence is TGTGCCAGCAGTTTAGGACAGAGAGCCTACGAGCAGTACTTC. Translating it yields CASSLGQRAYEQYF.

The chain joins TRBV3-1 to TRBJ2-5; D uncertain. Trimming left V 2 bases short and J 5 bases short, with 12 bases between. The V gene's germline CDR1 is LGHDT and CDR2 YNNKEL (reference sequence). The CDR3 totals 14 residues. CDR3 DNA: TGTGCCAGCAGCCAACGGGCCCGTGCGGAGACCCAGTACTTC. This gives the protein CASSQRARAETQYF.